The 30 T cell receptor beta chains presented below share a single source sample, sequenced in a study of T cell changes during pregnancy in multiple sclerosis (dated by TCRdb to between 2019 and 2020). The library was produced with the immunoSEQ multiplex PCR assay. TCRdb's version of the immuneACCESS table is confined to in-frame rearrangements and falls short of the full clone set. An unresolved V gene accounts for under half of the shortfall where checked; the remainder is of unknown origin. Counted in this sample were approximately 89,000 clones; around 94% of them appeared once. Around 0.84% of the sample rests with the top ten. The source material was peripheral blood, sampled in the third trimester of pregnancy. These TCRs come from a female donor with multiple sclerosis, enrolled in a pregnancy study.

The chain carries TRBV7-2 and TRBJ2-4, with D perhaps matching TRBD2 (5 bases). Looked up from germline, CDR1 is SGHTA and CDR2 is FQGNSA. The germline V and J ends were trimmed by 4 bases and 0 bases, with 10 bases remaining between them. The CDR3 contains 15 residues. The CDR3 DNA sequence: TGTGCCAGCAGCTCCCAGCGGTTAGCCAAAAACATTCAGTACTTC. This sequence encodes CASSSQRLAKNIQYF.

The chain uses TRBV7-8 and TRBJ2-1; a possible D gene is TRBD2 (6 bases). Germline V CDR1 and CDR2: SGHVS, FQNEAQ. V lost 1 base and J lost 7, with 8 bases in between. The CDR3 is 13 residues long. The CDR3 DNA reads as TGTGCCAGCAGCTTAGTAGCGGAGAATGAGCAGTTCTTC. It translates to CASSLVAENEQFF.

This sequence joins TRBV9 and TRBJ1-1, with D possibly being TRBD1 (6 bases). V lost 2 bases, J lost 4 bases, and 9 bases lay in between. Germline V gene sequence: CDR1 SGDLS, CDR2 YYNGEE. The CDR3 covers 13 residues. CDR3 bases: TGTGCCAGCAGCGTTGGACAGTTCACTGAAGCTTTCTTT. Its translation: CASSVGQFTEAFF. Drawing the rest from reference TRBV9 and TRBJ1-1, the complete variable domain is DSGVTQTPKHLITATGQRVTLRCSPRSGDLSVYWYQQSLDQGLQFLIQYYNGEERAKGNILERFSAQQFPDLHSELNLSSLELGDSALYFCASSVGQFTEAFFGQGTRLTVV.

The J gene is TRBJ1-4, the V gene TRBV19; tentatively, D is TRBD1 (6 bases). This CDR3 is built from 14 residues. V lost 5 bases to trimming and J lost 7 bases, with 14 bases between them. Germline-derived CDR1 and CDR2 are LNHDA and SQIVND (reference sequence). The CDR3: CASSRWGQGEKLFF. The CDR3 bases are TGTGCCAGTAGTCGATGGGGGCAGGGTGAAAAACTGTTTTTT.

The chain recombines TRBV10-2 with TRBJ2-5, with D uncertain. CDR3 length: 14 residues. The germline CDR1 and CDR2 sequences are WSHSY and SAAADI. V was shortened by 3 bases and J by 5 bases, with 13 bases between the two germline ends. The chain's CDR3 is CASSDTPTEETQYF. In nucleotides, the CDR3 is TGCGCCAGCAGTGACACTCCTACGGAGGAGACCCAGTACTTC.

The chain combines TRBV28 with TRBJ1-2, with D tentatively TRBD1 (5 bases). Trimming shortened V by 10 bases and J by 0 bases, and 15 bases separated the two germline ends. CDR3 length equals 14 residues. In germline, CDR1 is MDHEN, CDR2 SYDVKM. In DNA form, the CDR3 reads TGTGCCAAGCCGGTCTCAGGGTCTAACTATGGCTACACCTTC. Translating gives CAKPVSGSNYGYTF.

This chain joins TRBV6-1 and TRBJ1-5; 8 bases fit TRBD1. V was pared by 3 bases and J by 9 bases, with 4 bases of the junction left unmatched. There are 13 residues in the CDR3. The germline V gene encodes CDR1 MNHNS and CDR2 SASEGT. The chain's CDR3 is CASSEGQARPQHF. The CDR3 region has the DNA TGTGCCAGCAGTGAGGGACAGGCTCGGCCCCAGCATTTT.

The chain carries TRBV27 and TRBJ2-7; 9 bases map to TRBD2. CDR3 length equals 15 residues. Looked up from germline, CDR1 is MNHEY and CDR2 is SMNVEV (reference sequence). V was clipped by 5 bases and J by 2 bases; unmatched bases: 7. In DNA, the CDR3 is TGTGCCAGCAGTCCCAGGACTAGCGCTACCTACGAGCAGTACTTC. Amino acids: CASSPRTSATYEQYF.

The CDR3 is CASSGGLAPSYEQYF. DNA for the CDR3: TGTGCCAGCAGCGGCGGACTAGCGCCTTCCTACGAGCAGTACTTC. The chain is built from TRBV5-4 and TRBJ2-7, with 9 bases lining up with TRBD2. After removal of 4 bases from V and 1 base from J, the junction contained 6 bases not matched to a gene. Germline assignment: CDR1 SGHNT and CDR2 YYREEE (reference sequence). The CDR3 sequence is 15 residues long.

V usage is TRBV29-1 and J usage is TRBJ2-3, with D tentatively TRBD1 (6 bases). The CDR3 consists of 14 residues. Trimming cost V 5 bases and J 2 bases, with 14 bases left between them. The germline gives CDR1 SQVTM, CDR2 ANQGSEA. CDR3 bases: TGCAGCGTTACAGCAGGGGTTTCCACAGATACGCAGTATTTT. It codes for CSVTAGVSTDTQYF.

This clone appeared a single time. The V call is TRBV27, the J call TRBJ2-1, with unresolved D. With 5 bases removed from V and 5 bases from J, the gap between germline ends came to 7 bases. Germline V gene sequence: CDR1 MNHEY, CDR2 SMNVEV (reference sequence). This CDR3 comprises 12 residues. CDR3 DNA sequence: TGTGCCAGCAGTGCCACAGACAATGAGCAGTTCTTC. It is translated as CASSATDNEQFF.

CDR3 nucleotide sequence: TGCAGCGTTGAAGGTGAGGGGAGGACTCCATACAATGAGCAGTTCTTC. This translates into CSVEGEGRTPYNEQFF. The chain joins TRBV29-1 to TRBJ2-1; perhaps TRBD2 as D (6 bases). Germline CDR1 is SQVTM and CDR2 is ANQGSEA. The CDR3 is 16 amino acids. V shed 1 base and J shed 4 bases, with 17 bases lying between them.

Worth noting for this clone: Mismatch with germline at one junction end may stem from a read error. The J gene is TRBJ2-7, the V gene TRBV25-1; weak D call: TRBD1 (5 bases). The CDR3 is 12 residues long. From germline, CDR1 is MGHDK and CDR2 SYGVNS. The CDR3 DNA reads as TGTGCCAGCAGTGACCTGACAGTGAACTTGAACTTC. It encodes CASSDLTVNLNF.

The chain recombines TRBV7-9 with TRBJ2-1, with a weak D call TRBD2 (5 bases). CDR3 size: 13 residues. The V and J ends lost 3 bases and 11 bases respectively, with 14 bases between them. Germline V lookup: CDR1 SEHNR, CDR2 FQNEAQ (reference sequence). The CDR3 protein is CASSFVEGHQQFF. The CDR3 DNA reads TGTGCCAGCAGCTTCGTAGAGGGTCATCAGCAGTTCTTC.

CDR3 loop: CASSYRTPNTEAFF. DNA for the CDR3: TGTGCCAGCAGTTACCGGACACCGAACACTGAAGCTTTCTTT. V usage is TRBV6-6 and J usage is TRBJ1-1; tentative D call: TRBD1 (5 bases). The CDR3 runs to 14 residues. CDR1 is MNHNY and CDR2 is SVGAGI in the germline V gene (reference sequence). Deletions cut 2 bases from V and 1 base from J, with 8 bases between.

V gene TRBV9 combines with J gene TRBJ2-7, with 7 bases that match TRBD1. Germline V gene data show CDR1 as SGDLS and CDR2 as YYNGEE. V gave up 0 bases and J gave up 6 bases; unmatched junction bases: 9. This CDR3 comprises 15 residues. CDR3 protein: CASSVESGGSTEQYF. For the CDR3, the DNA is TGTGCCAGCAGCGTAGAGTCAGGGGGATCCACCGAGCAGTACTTC.

This chain links TRBV5-6 with TRBJ2-1; D gene unclear. Trimming removed 5 bases from V and 7 bases from J, with 13 bases in between. The CDR3 has 13 residues. CDR1 is SGHDT and CDR2 is YYEEEE in the germline V gene. The CDR3 here is CASRKLLRNEQFF. The CDR3 DNA is TGTGCCAGCAGAAAACTTCTGCGAAATGAGCAGTTCTTC.

V usage is TRBV2 and J usage is TRBJ2-1; 11 bases are a match to TRBD2. Germline CDR1 SNHLY, CDR2 FYNNEI. V shed 8 bases, J shed 5 bases, and the junction held 11 bases outside the gene matches. The CDR3 length is 16 residues. The CDR3 nucleotides are TGTGCCAGCCTCCGGGCGGGACTAGCGGAGAACAATGAGCAGTTCTTC. Translating gives CASLRAGLAENNEQFF.

The chain uses TRBV2 and TRBJ1-5, with D unresolved. V lost 4 bases and J lost 1, with 11 bases in between. Germline CDR1 reads SNHLY; CDR2 reads FYNNEI. The CDR3 sequence is 15 residues long. The CDR3 DNA reads as TGTGCCAGCAGTGTGGGGAGGGTGAGCAATCAGCCCCAGCATTTT. Amino acid sequence: CASSVGRVSNQPQHF.

J is TRBJ2-3 and V is TRBV27; D remains ambiguous. Germline CDR1 and CDR2: MNHEY and SMNVEV (reference sequence). The CDR3 loop spans 15 amino acids. V shed 2 bases and J shed 0 bases, with 9 bases lying between them. CDR3 protein: CASSLLIESTDTQYF. The CDR3 nucleotides are TGTGCCAGCAGTTTACTCATAGAGAGCACAGATACGCAGTATTTT.

The rearrangement links TRBV28 to TRBJ1-4; no clear D gene. The length of the CDR3 is 18 residues. V shed 4 bases and J shed 0 bases, with 18 bases lying between them. The germline V gene has CDR1 MDHEN and CDR2 SYDVKM. DNA of the CDR3: TGTGCCAGCAGTTCCGGGTCCCCCTTAGTTGCAACTAATGAAAAACTGTTTTTT. Protein product: CASSSGSPLVATNEKLFF.

The chain uses TRBV30 and TRBJ2-2; D possibly corresponds to TRBD1 (6 bases). Germline values: CDR1 GTSNPN, CDR2 SVGIG (reference sequence). Deletions cut 3 bases from V and 6 bases from J, with 8 bases between. The CDR3 is 12 residues long. The CDR3 DNA is TGTGCCTGGAGCCCAGGGGCCGGGGAGCTGTTTTTT. It specifies CAWSPGAGELFF. The complete variable domain, with remaining parts taken from reference TRBV30 and TRBJ2-2, reads SQTIHQWPATLVQPVGSPLSLECTVEGTSNPNLYWYRQAAGRGLQLLFYSVGIGQISSEVPQNLSASRPQDRQFILSSKKLLLSDSGFYLCAWSPGAGELFFGEGSRLTVL.

The J gene is TRBJ2-1, the V gene TRBV29-1; 14 bases fit TRBD2. The trim removed 6 bases at V and 10 bases at J, leaving 5 bases unmatched. The CDR3 sequence is 13 residues long. Per the germline V gene, CDR1 is SQVTM and CDR2 is ANQGSEA. Here the CDR3 reads CSVTSGRAREQFF. For the CDR3, the DNA is TGCAGCGTGACTAGCGGGAGGGCCAGAGAGCAGTTCTTC.

The chain recombines TRBV6-1 with TRBJ2-7; tentative D call: TRBD1 (6 bases). V was cut by 2 bases and J by 6 bases, with 14 bases left in between. CDR1 and CDR2 (germline): MNHNS, SASEGT. The CDR3 spans 14 residues. The CDR3 sequence: CASSEIYRAVEQYF. As DNA, the CDR3 is TGTGCCAGCAGTGAAATATACAGGGCGGTCGAGCAGTACTTC.

The DNA for the CDR3 is TGCGCCAGCAGCAAAACCCCGGGACAAAGGGGTTACGATGAGCAGTTCTTC. As protein: CASSKTPGQRGYDEQFF. The genes are TRBV5-1 and TRBJ2-1; D may be TRBD1 (6 bases). The CDR3 covers 17 residues. Between the trimmed V and J ends, which lost 4 bases and 8 bases, there was a span of 25 bases. Germline V gives CDR1 SGHRS, CDR2 YFSETQ.

The J gene is TRBJ2-1, the V gene TRBV7-9; 14 bases are shared with TRBD2. The CDR3 consists of 16 residues. Per the germline V gene, CDR1 is SEHNR and CDR2 is FQNEAQ (reference sequence). J lost 9 bases, V lost 5 bases, and 9 bases had no gene match. The CDR3, as DNA: TGTGCCAGCAGCCAGACGACTAGCGGGAGGGGCCCTGAGCAGTTCTTC. This gives the protein CASSQTTSGRGPEQFF.

DNA of the CDR3: TGTGCTAGTGGCTTAACAGGGAACGGGCAAGATACGCAGTATTTT. It yields the protein CASGLTGNGQDTQYF. This sequence joins TRBV12-5 and TRBJ2-3; TRBD1 might be the D (6 bases). V shed 6 bases and J shed 5 bases, with 18 bases lying between them. The length of the CDR3 is 15 residues. Germline CDR1 is LGHNT and CDR2 is FRNRAP.

This sequence joins TRBV18 and TRBJ2-3; no reliable D call. The CDR3 is 16 amino acids. Germline lookup yields CDR1 KGHSH and CDR2 LQKENI. Trimming removed 1 base at V and 0 bases at J, with 11 bases between. The chain's CDR3 is CASSPRRTASTDTQYF. CDR3 in DNA: TGTGCCAGCTCACCACGAAGAACAGCTAGCACAGATACGCAGTATTTT.

Remarks on this clone: Within the sample, other DNA sequences also encode this same CDR3. V usage is TRBV5-1 and J usage is TRBJ2-1; 9 bases agree with TRBD2. There are 16 residues in the CDR3. Germline V gene data show CDR1 as SGHRS and CDR2 as YFSETQ. Trimming took 0 bases from V and 1 from J; bases not matched to a gene: 2. The CDR3 protein is CASSLGLAASYNEQFF. DNA for the CDR3: TGCGCCAGCAGCTTGGGACTAGCGGCATCCTACAATGAGCAGTTCTTC.

This chain connects TRBV18 to TRBJ1-2; the match to TRBD1 covers 9 bases. This CDR3 contains 16 residues. CDR1 is KGHSH and CDR2 is LQKENI in the germline V gene. The junction had 6 bases not matched to a gene; V was cut back by 2 bases and J by 2 bases. CDR3: CASSPFPTGGNYGYTF. The CDR3, as DNA: TGTGCCAGCTCACCATTCCCGACAGGGGGAAACTATGGCTACACCTTC.